Listed below are T cell receptor beta chains from one sample, sequenced in a study of regulatory T cells in long-lasting Graves disease. TCRdb passed the multiplex PCR reads through MiXCR, listing each CDR3 protein once. The sample contains 360,000 or so distinct CDR3 sequences, around 16% of which appear only once. The sample was also linked to a second study, of T cells in Graves' hyperthyroidism and ophthalmopathy.

This material consisted of peripheral blood mononuclear cells (PBMCs), taken at new diagnosis, from a patient treated with antithyroid drugs. The receptors stem from a woman between 18 and 30 years old with Graves disease. Each CDR3 is given with its conserved first and last residue. The order of the fields is J gene, clone size, D gene, V gene, CDR3 protein, CDR3 DNA. A D gene is named only where the DNA matches it firmly. The size of a clone is reported for some rows only, either as once, few or many, or as a class for expanded clones.

TRBJ2-1 | many | - | TRBV5-1 | CASSYGGGGLSNEQFF | TGCGCCAGCAGCTATGGAGGCGGGGGCCTTAGTAATGAGCAGTTCTTC
TRBJ2-2 | few | - | TRBV5-1 | CASSPTGNTGELFF | TGTGCCAGCAGTCCAACAGGGAACACCGGGGAGCTGTTTTTT
TRBJ1-3 | few | - | TRBV29-1 | CSVGNTIYF | TGCAGCGTTGGAAACACCATATATTTT
TRBJ2-1 | - | TRBD2 | TRBV6-1 | CASSTASGERYNEQFF | TGTGCCAGCAGTACCGCTAGCGGGGAAAGATACAATGAGCAGTTCTTC
TRBJ1-2 | many | TRBD1 | TRBV15 | CATTSRDRDYGYTF | TGTGCCACCACGTCCCGGGACAGGGACTATGGCTACACCTTC
TRBJ2-3 | many | - | TRBV5-1 | CASRSGGDYTDTQYF | TGCGCCAGCAGAAGCGGCGGGGATTACACAGATACGCAGTATTTT
TRBJ1-5 | many | TRBD1 | TRBV20-1 | CSARDGQGAAGNQPQHF | TGCAGTGCTAGAGACGGACAGGGGGCGGCGGGCAATCAGCCCCAGCATTTT
TRBJ2-1 | many | TRBD2 | TRBV12-3/TRBV12-4 | CASSPRTSGRVGEQFF | TGTGCCAGCAGTCCCCGGACTAGCGGGAGGGTGGGTGAGCAGTTCTTC
TRBJ1-5 | many | TRBD1 | TRBV28 | CAGTGGPNQPQHF | TGTGCCGGTACAGGGGGCCCCAATCAGCCCCAGCATTTT
TRBJ1-1 | many | - | TRBV5-1 | CASSLALVNTEAFF | TGTGCCAGCAGCTTAGCTTTGGTGAACACTGAAGCTTTCTTT
TRBJ1-6 | many | - | TRBV20-1 | CSARVDRNSPLHF | TGCAGTGCTAGAGTGGACAGAAATTCACCCCTCCACTTT
TRBJ2-7 | many | - | TRBV28 | CASSLGAGYEQYF | TGTGCCAGCAGTCTAGGAGCCGGCTACGAGCAGTACTTC
TRBJ2-7 | - | - | TRBV27 | CATRKKGESTYEQYF | TGTGCCACCCGGAAGAAGGGTGAATCGACCTACGAGCAGTACTTC
TRBJ2-3 | - | - | TRBV19 | CASSIGSTDTQYF | TGTGCCAGTAGTATTGGTAGCACAGATACGCAGTATTTT